The rows below give T cell receptor beta chains drawn from one sample of a study of siplizumab effects on memory and regulatory T cells. The assay was immunoSEQ multiplex PCR, and TCRdb's table has in-frame clones only and misses some. The sample yields some 88,000 clones, more than 80% seen once. The specimen sequenced was CD4+ T cells sorted from blood. The receptors derive from a human donor in good health. The CDR3 runs from the conserved cysteine through the conserved F or W. The D gene is left open where the match is weak.

cdr3_nt cdr3_aa d_call v_call cdr3_length j_call
TGTGCCAGTAGCCCCGGGACTAGCGGGAAGAGGGGGGAGCAGTTCTTC CASSPGTSGKRGEQFF TRBD2 TRBV19 16 TRBJ2-1
TGCAGCGCCACCCCCACAGGAAATGAGCAGTTCTTC CSATPTGNEQFF NA TRBV29-1 12 TRBJ2-1
TGCGCCAGCAGCCAAGATCTGGGCCGTCGAAGCTCCTACAATGAGCAGTTCTTC CASSQDLGRRSSYNEQFF NA TRBV4-1 18 TRBJ2-1
TGTGCCAGCAGCTATAGGGGCTGGAATGAGCAGTTCTTC CASSYRGWNEQFF NA TRBV14 13 TRBJ2-1
TGTGCCAGCAGCTTCACGGCCTACGAGCAGTACTTC CASSFTAYEQYF NA TRBV11-3 12 TRBJ2-7
TGTGCCAGCAGCCGACAGGGGGCAAATGAGCAGTTCTTC CASSRQGANEQFF TRBD1 TRBV9 13 TRBJ2-1
TGTGCCAGCAGAAAGACAGGATCCTCGGATACGCAGTATTTT CASRKTGSSDTQYF NA TRBV28 14 TRBJ2-3
TGTGCCAGTAGACCGACTAGCGGTCTAGCCAAAAACATTCAGTACTTC CASRPTSGLAKNIQYF TRBD2 TRBV19 16 TRBJ2-4
TGTGCCAGCAGCCCCGGGACAGGTGGTACCGGGGAGCTGTTTTTT CASSPGTGGTGELFF TRBD1 TRBV6-4 15 TRBJ2-2
TGTGCCACCAGCCCAGAGACCCAGTACTTC CATSPETQYF NA TRBV15 10 TRBJ2-5
TGTGCCAGCAGCCTCAGGGGAGGGGGATTGGGAGAGACCCAGTACTTC CASSLRGGGLGETQYF NA TRBV9 16 TRBJ2-5
TGTGCCAGCAGCTTAGCCCGACAGCCTGGTGAGACCCAGTACTTC CASSLARQPGETQYF NA TRBV11-3 15 TRBJ2-5